This T cell receptor (beta chain) was sequenced for a study of shared clonotypes between healthy human individuals (dated by TCRdb to about 2020). For the study in its entirety: The cohort comprised a couple of women and a few men aged 18 to 49 years. For each donor, three plates each were used for CD4 naive and CD4 memory, two plates were used for CD8 naive, and one plate was used for CD8 memory. Leukapheresis yielded between about 0.94 and 8.9 billion PBMCs per donor. To increase sequencing depth and limit assay-specific biases, different laboratories used diverse techniques to prepare libraries and sequence TCR repertoires. The study deeply sequenced blood TCR repertoires of five healthy adults to estimate repertoire size and the extent of clonotype sharing between individuals. The investigation overall reported the following: Because the study included only a small number of donors, the genetic and exposure-history diversity represented was limited. Naive subsets generally had larger estimated clonotype richness than memory subsets did. About 5% of naive CD4, 3.5% of naive CD8, approximately 2.2% of memory CD4, and 0.4% of memory CD8 clonotypes were shared across four donors. Incomplete sequencing was indicated by rarefaction of sorted-subset datasets, despite the large sequencing depth. Pairwise subsampling indicated that sequencing depth was expected to affect the degree of clonotype sharing among donors. Compared with non-shared clonotypes, the clonotypes found in all four sorted-subset donors had higher generation probabilities. Only blood was sampled, and tissue TCR repertoires likely differ from those in blood.

This clone was counted a few times. Its antigen remains unidentified. Within one base of it there is no much larger clone, and no base qualities were kept. Using the deep immunoSEQ assay, multiplex PCR amplified TCR CDR3 regions from genomic DNA. Extracted genomic DNA from each cell subset was distributed evenly across all wells of several immunoSEQ 96-well plates, and each plate was treated as a replicate. For sorted subsets, about 200 ng genomic DNA, equal to 30,000 to 35,000 T cell genomes, was loaded into each replicate PCR. Purified libraries were measured with a Qubit 3.0 fluorometer, size-checked on a Bioanalyzer 2100, and measured again with the KAPA Library Quantification kit. Every immunoSEQ 96-well plate was sequenced on a separate single-read 150-cycle Illumina NextSeq 550 flow cell. In the authors' own workflow: Because the immunoSEQ output held only junctional sequences and lacked quality scores, the filtering could not match the filtering applied to full-length reads. To assign V/J genes and CDR3, sequences were annotated against IMGT germline references using PyIR, a Python wrapper for IgBLAST v1.9. Reads were removed for weak V/J assignments (E-value above 1e-6), missing CDR3, stop codons, out-of-frame junctions, or ambiguous translated residues. V3J clonotypes were defined as sequences sharing an identical inferred V gene, J gene, and CDR3 amino acid sequence. The percentage overlap between two repertoires was calculated by dividing the number of shared unique clonotypes by the size of the smaller repertoire. Richness of each repertoire was evaluated using RTK rarefaction, the Chao1 estimator, and Recon v2.1 estimates of unobserved clonotypes. OLGA was used to compute generation probabilities for all TCRbeta clonotypes that the gDNA method yielded from a handful of donors. This immuneACCESS table, as held by TCRdb, lists in-frame sequences with V and J called but not all clones. Of the missing ones, under half trace to an unresolved V gene in checked studies; the others have no known cause. V and J calls and clone size are copied from that table; D and trimming were computed from the DNA. The sample contains a few hundred thousand clones, 73% of them found a single time. In total, the top ten clones hold around 9.3% of the sample.

Healthy HIV-negative adults with no recently reported acute infections or vaccinations were included as donors. Every donor was a Caucasian adult residing in Nashville, Tennessee, USA. CD4+ T cells were enriched by magnetic negative selection, after which naive cells were positively selected on CD45RA and the negative fraction was taken as the memory subset. Blood was obtained by leukapheresis, after which PBMCs were separated by Ficoll-Histopaque density gradient centrifugation and cryopreserved in liquid nitrogen vapor phase. Analytical flow cytometry was used to check the purity and quantity of each magnetically sorted T cell population. From each sorted fraction, genomic DNA was isolated and quantified by UV absorbance on a Nanodrop 2000c. The CDR3 holds 14 amino acids from the cysteine to the phenylalanine. Only the CDR3 region is kept as DNA, spanning 42 bases read in frame from base 1. Taken from the germline V gene, the CDR1 and CDR2 loops are MDHEN and SYDVKM. Cut back by 6 bases and 5 bases, the V and J ends lie 13 bases apart.

The sample was memory CD4+ T cells sorted from blood. The sample's cell subset or site, from its label and the paper: CD45RA-negative fraction. The chain links TRBV28 with TRBJ1-4; the D gene identity is not certain. The TCR comes from a man in his thirties or forties in good health. The CDR3 amino acid sequence is: CASRLQALNEKLFF. The DNA sequence is given as TGTGCCAGCAGGCTCCAGGCTTTGAATGAAAAACTGTTTTTT.